The clone carrying this T cell receptor beta chain was detected only a few times. The antigen remains unidentified. What was sequenced were expressed TCRB transcripts, since all of the isolated RNA had been reverse transcribed. Sequencing was performed with immunoSEQ multiplex PCR; in TCRdb, only in-frame clones are kept and a portion is missing. The sample lists under 400,000 clones; around 15% were seen once. This sample is part of a study of beta chain features in type 1 diabetes. This CDR3 has 14 residues. V was clipped by 9 bases and J by 3 bases, with 16 bases between them. CDR1 is SEHNR and CDR2 is FQNEAQ in the germline V gene (reference sequence). Study outcomes and limitations: Cells that show high TCR expression could be over-represented by cDNA sequencing.

Source material: central memory CD4+ T cells from blood. The chain is built from TRBV7-9 and TRBJ2-3; no definite D call. This clonotype originated in a man in his thirties or forties in good health. CDR3 protein: CASRGRASTDTQYF. For the CDR3, the DNA is TGTGCCAGTAGAGGTAGGGCCTCGACAGATACGCAGTATTTT.